A single sample gave rise to the 15 T cell receptor beta chains below, sequenced in a study of identical twins. TCRdb used MiXCR to reprocess the 5' RACE reads, holding one entry per CDR3 protein. The data show around 1.7 million distinct CDR3 sequences, with 32% seen just once and under 0.35% held by the top ten. Material: cord blood. These receptors all come from a newborn girl in good health.

This clonotype was counted a few times. The V call is TRBV20-1, the J call TRBJ1-1; no clear D. Germline lookup yields CDR1 DFQATT and CDR2 SNEGSKA (reference sequence). Trimming shortened V by 6 bases and J by 5 bases, and 10 bases separated the two germline ends. This CDR3 is built from 11 residues. CDR3 region: CSAAKVTEAFF. The DNA for the CDR3 is TGCAGTGCCGCGAAGGTAACTGAAGCTTTCTTT.

In this sample, this clonotype turned up a few times. The CDR3 nucleotides read TGTGCCAGCAATAGGAGGAACACTGAAGCTTTCTTT. Its translation is CASNRRNTEAFF. The V and J genes are TRBV6-6 and TRBJ1-1; D remains ambiguous. CDR1 is MNHNY and CDR2 is SVGAGI in the germline V gene (reference sequence). V was cut by 7 bases and J by 1 base, with 7 bases left in between. This CDR3 contains 12 residues.

The V and J genes are TRBV4-1 and TRBJ2-1; 10 bases match TRBD2. The junction had 10 bases not matched to a gene; V was cut back by 4 bases and J by 4 bases. The germline V gene has CDR1 MGHRA and CDR2 YSYEKL. CDR3 length: 17 residues. The CDR3 bases are TGCGCCAGCAGCCGCACCCGAAGAGCGGGAGGGTACAATGAGCAGTTCTTC. Translated: CASSRTRRAGGYNEQFF.

The CDR3 DNA follows: TGTGCCAGCGGTAGCGGGGGGTGGGATACGCAGTATTTT. This codes for CASGSGGWDTQYF. The chain uses TRBV7-2 and TRBJ2-3, with 10 bases lining up with TRBD2. Germline CDR1 is SGHTA and CDR2 is FQGNSA. V gave up 8 bases and J gave up 6 bases; unmatched junction bases: 5. The CDR3 extends over 13 amino acids.

The chain recombines TRBV11-2 with TRBJ2-1; D tentatively reads TRBD1 or TRBD2 (5 bases each). The V end lost 5 bases, the J end lost 10 bases, and 21 bases lay between the germline ends. The CDR3 spans 15 residues. From germline, CDR1 is SGHAT and CDR2 FQNNGV. DNA for the CDR3: TGTGCCAGCAGCATACCCGGGACGGGTTTCTACGAGCAGTTCTTC. Residues: CASSIPGTGFYEQFF.

This clonotype has more than one count but fewer than ten. The rearrangement joins TRBV10-3 to TRBJ2-5, with 10 bases fitting TRBD1. Germline values: CDR1 ENHRY, CDR2 SYGVKD. V shed 7 bases and J 4 bases; nucleotides not matched to a gene: 3. This CDR3 spans 13 amino acids. This CDR3 is CAITRDRGETQYF. The CDR3 nucleotides are TGTGCCATCACCCGGGACAGGGGAGAGACCCAGTACTTC.

This clonotype appeared once. The genes are TRBV12-3 or TRBV12-4 and TRBJ2-5, with TRBD2 matching 13 bases. The CDR3 totals 17 residues. V gave up 6 bases and J gave up 3 bases; unmatched junction bases: 10. DNA for the CDR3: TGTGCCAGCAGGGCGGACTTCACTAGCGGGGGGGAAGAGACCCAGTACTTC. This codes for CASRADFTSGGEETQYF.

The chain recombines TRBV3-1 with TRBJ1-2; D perhaps matches TRBD1 (5 bases). From germline, CDR1 is LGHDT and CDR2 YNNKEL (reference sequence). V lost 3 bases, J lost 3 bases, and 11 bases lay in between. The length of the CDR3 is 14 residues. This chain's CDR3 is CASSHEGLDYGYTF. The DNA of the CDR3 is TGTGCCAGCAGCCACGAGGGGTTGGACTATGGCTACACCTTC.

The chain combines TRBV27 with TRBJ1-4, with a possible D match to TRBD1 (5 bases). Trimming removed 2 bases from V and 10 bases from J, with 14 bases in between. The CDR3 length is 14 residues. CDR1 is MNHEY, CDR2 SMNVEV, per germline (reference sequence). CDR3 bases: TGTGCCAGCAGTTTAGAAGGCGACAGACGAAAACTGTTTTTT. This encodes CASSLEGDRRKLFF. The whole variable domain, filled in from reference TRBV27 and TRBJ1-4, reads EAQVTQNPRYLITVTGKKLTVTCSQNMNHEYMSWYRQDPGLGLRQIYYSMNVEVTDKGDVPEGYKVSRKEKRNFPLILESPSPNQTSLYFCASSLEGDRRKLFFGSGTQLSVL.

This clonotype was observed a few times. The genes are TRBV7-2 and TRBJ2-7, with D perhaps matching TRBD2 (6 bases). Germline CDR1 and CDR2: SGHTA and FQGNSA. The CDR3 contains 16 residues. Between the trimmed V and J ends, which lost 1 base and 4 bases, there was a span of 17 bases. This chain's CDR3 is CASSLVPGDWGYEQYF. Here the CDR3 DNA reads TGTGCCAGCAGCTTAGTCCCCGGGGACTGGGGATACGAGCAGTACTTC.

This clonotype appeared a few times. This chain joins TRBV4-1 and TRBJ2-5; D gene ambiguous. The CDR3 sequence is 14 residues long. Trimming left V 0 bases short and J 11 bases short, with 16 bases between. Germline lookup yields CDR1 MGHRA and CDR2 YSYEKL. Here the CDR3 DNA reads TGCGCCAGCAGCCAAGAGGGTCGGGTTGATAAGCAGTACTTC. Translating gives CASSQEGRVDKQYF.

This CDR3 is CSARPTAGPAFF. Written as DNA, the CDR3 is TGCAGTGCTAGGCCTACAGCCGGACCCGCTTTCTTT. This chain uses TRBV20-1 with TRBJ1-1, with D uncertain. Per germline, CDR1 DFQATT and CDR2 SNEGSKA (reference sequence). The V end was cut by 3 bases, the J end by 11 bases, with 16 bases between. The CDR3 contains 12 residues.

The gene calls are TRBV12-3 or TRBV12-4 and TRBJ2-7; TRBD2 aligns across 7 bases. The J segment lost 4 bases and the V segment lost 6 bases, leaving 15 bases of the junction unmatched. The CDR3 sequence is 16 residues long. CDR3 coding DNA: TGTGCCAGCAGCCCCAACTCGGGGACTATTTTTTACGAGCAGTACTTC. Protein: CASSPNSGTIFYEQYF.

The V gene is TRBV24-1, the J gene TRBJ2-5; a weak D match, TRBD2 (7 bases). The V end lost 4 bases, the J end lost 11 bases, and 25 bases lay between the germline ends. The CDR3 is 16 amino acids. Germline assignment: CDR1 KGHDR and CDR2 SFDVKD. CDR3 sequence (DNA): TGTGCCACCAGTGAGGCAGGGAGGGGGAGATACAATGAGCAGTACTTC. Translation gives CATSEAGRGRYNEQYF.

V and J are TRBV20-1 and TRBJ2-3; TRBD1 might be the D (6 bases). Germline V gene lookup returns CDR1 DFQATT and CDR2 SNEGSKA (reference sequence). The CDR3 is 12 residues long. Trimming removed 4 bases at V and 2 bases at J, with 7 bases between. CDR3 sequence reads: CSATGDTDTQYF. The CDR3 DNA is TGCAGTGCTACAGGGGACACAGATACGCAGTATTTT.